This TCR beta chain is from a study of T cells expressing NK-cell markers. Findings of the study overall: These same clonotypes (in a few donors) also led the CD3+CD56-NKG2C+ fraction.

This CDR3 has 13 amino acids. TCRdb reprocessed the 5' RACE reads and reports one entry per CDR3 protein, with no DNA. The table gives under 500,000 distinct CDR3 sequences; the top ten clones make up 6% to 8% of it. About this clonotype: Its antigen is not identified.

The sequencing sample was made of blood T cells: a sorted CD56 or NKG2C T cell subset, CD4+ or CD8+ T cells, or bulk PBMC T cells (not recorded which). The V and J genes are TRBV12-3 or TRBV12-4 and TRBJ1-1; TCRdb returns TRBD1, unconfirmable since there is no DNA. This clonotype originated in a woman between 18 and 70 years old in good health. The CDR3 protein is CASSRDEGTEAFF.